Each of the 14 T cell receptor beta chains below was sequenced from the same sample in a study of Ad26.COV2.S vaccination and SARS-CoV-2 variants. The treatment was: roughly 20 received Ad26.COV2.S at low or high dose, single or two shots; about five received placebo; per-sample allocation not given. Samples came from day 63 after the first vaccine or placebo injection. Profiling relied on immunoSEQ multiplex PCR, and the TCRdb table lists in-frame clones only, not all of them. The table records 400,000 to 450,000 clones, around 91% of them present only once. The starting material was peripheral blood, obtained in a trial of Ad26.COV2.S vaccine versus placebo. Source of these receptors: a person between 18 and 65 years old who received the Ad26.COV2.S COVID-19 vaccine or a placebo.

This clone was seen once. The chain carries TRBV7-9 and TRBJ1-1, with a possible D match to TRBD1 (5 bases). V lost 7 bases, J lost 3 bases, and 15 bases lay in between. The CDR3 is 14 amino acids. The germline CDR1 and CDR2 sequences are SEHNR and FQNEAQ (reference sequence). The chain's CDR3 is CASNIQVVDTEAFF. The CDR3 DNA sequence: TGTGCCAGCAACATACAGGTAGTGGACACTGAAGCTTTCTTT. Together with reference TRBV7-9 and TRBJ1-1, the CDR3 gives the full variable domain: DTGVSQNPRHKITKRGQNVTFRCDPISEHNRLYWYRQTLGQGPEFLTYFQNEAQLEKSRLLSDRFSAERPKGSFSTLEIQRTEQGDSAMYLCASNIQVVDTEAFFGQGTRLTVV.

This clone appeared a single time. The V and J genes are TRBV7-3 and TRBJ2-1; 8 positions match TRBD1. The CDR3 is 15 amino acids. Germline CDR1 is SGHTA and CDR2 is FQGTGA. Trimming removed 5 bases from V and 7 bases from J; junction bases left unmatched: 10. CDR3 nucleotides: TGTGCCAGCAGCCTCGGACAGGGCGCTGGGAATGAGCAGTTCTTC. It encodes CASSLGQGAGNEQFF.

The chain joins TRBV2 to TRBJ1-2; tentative D call: TRBD1 (6 bases). Germline V gene data show CDR1 as SNHLY and CDR2 as FYNNEI. CDR3 length equals 15 residues. V shed 0 bases and J shed 3 bases, with 11 bases lying between them. This CDR3 is CASSEAQGFYYGYTF. CDR3 in DNA: TGTGCCAGCAGTGAAGCACAGGGTTTTTACTATGGCTACACCTTC.

The rearrangement links TRBV29-1 to TRBJ2-7; 7 bases map to TRBD1. Germline V gene lookup returns CDR1 SQVTM and CDR2 ANQGSEA. Trimming cost V 4 bases and J 3 bases; bases outside gene matches: 6. This CDR3 is built from 13 residues. This CDR3 is CSVVGTDNYEQYF. The CDR3 DNA reads as TGCAGCGTTGTAGGGACAGATAACTACGAGCAGTACTTC.

For this clone: This same CDR3 is encoded by further DNA sequences in the sample. The genes are TRBV12-5 and TRBJ1-1; D not certain. This CDR3 has 12 amino acids. Germline V gene sequence: CDR1 LGHNT, CDR2 FRNRAP. Trimming left V 3 bases short and J 2 bases short, with 4 bases between. The CDR3 nucleotides read TGTGCTAGTGGTTTAGGCAACACTGAAGCTTTCTTT. Protein: CASGLGNTEAFF.

This sequence joins TRBV6-2 or TRBV6-3 and TRBJ1-2; D gene uncertain. Trimming removed 0 bases at V and 4 bases at J, with 6 bases between. The CDR3 sequence is 13 residues long. The germline V gene encodes CDR1 MNHEY and CDR2 SVGEGT. CDR3 DNA sequence: TGTGCCAGCAGTTACTCAGGAGCCTATGGCTACACCTTC. This sequence encodes CASSYSGAYGYTF.

The chain employs TRBV7-9 and TRBJ2-1, with D perhaps TRBD2 (7 bases). Looked up from germline, CDR1 is SEHNR and CDR2 is FQNEAQ (reference sequence). This CDR3 spans 18 amino acids. Trimming took 2 bases from V and 5 from J, leaving 22 bases between them. The CDR3 DNA reads TGTGCCAGCAGCTTAACCAGGGGCATCGCGGGAGTTGACAATGAGCAGTTCTTC. Encoded protein: CASSLTRGIAGVDNEQFF. The variable domain in full, with the rest retrieved from reference TRBV7-9 and TRBJ2-1, is DTGVSQNPRHKITKRGQNVTFRCDPISEHNRLYWYRQTLGQGPEFLTYFQNEAQLEKSRLLSDRFSAERPKGSFSTLEIQRTEQGDSAMYLCASSLTRGIAGVDNEQFFGPGTRLTVL.

The rearrangement uses TRBV5-6 and TRBJ2-3; TRBD2 is a possible D gene (6 bases). This CDR3 has 15 residues. Trimming removed 4 bases at V and 2 bases at J, with 14 bases between. Germline assignment: CDR1 SGHDT and CDR2 YYEEEE. CDR3: CASSRRVAVTDTQYF. As DNA, the CDR3 is TGTGCCAGCAGCCGTCGGGTAGCGGTCACAGATACGCAGTATTTT.

V and J are TRBV10-3 and TRBJ2-1; 7 bases line up with TRBD1. V lost 0 bases and J lost 15; bases outside the gene matches: 5. Germline values: CDR1 ENHRY, CDR2 SYGVKD. The CDR3 contains 12 residues. This chain's CDR3 is CAISESTGSGFF. CDR3 DNA: TGTGCCATCAGTGAGTCGACAGGGTCAGGGTTCTTC.

This chain joins TRBV10-3 and TRBJ2-5; D is ambiguous. Deletions cut 3 bases from V and 1 base from J, with 6 bases between. CDR3 size: 13 residues. The germline gives CDR1 ENHRY, CDR2 SYGVKD. The CDR3 nucleotides read TGTGCCATCAGTGACAGCTTCCAAGAGACCCAGTACTTC. The encoded protein is CAISDSFQETQYF.

This chain uses TRBV28 with TRBJ1-5; D is unclear. The length of the CDR3 is 12 residues. V was shortened by 6 bases and J by 2 bases, with 5 bases between the two germline ends. Germline V CDR1 and CDR2: MDHEN, SYDVKM. Written as DNA, the CDR3 is TGTGCCAGCAGACTAGGCAATCAGCCCCAGCATTTT. Protein product: CASRLGNQPQHF.

V gene TRBV7-9 combines with J gene TRBJ2-1; D is possibly TRBD2 (6 bases). Between the trimmed V and J ends, which lost 5 bases and 2 bases, there was a span of 16 bases. CDR3 length: 16 residues. Germline CDR1 reads SEHNR; CDR2 reads FQNEAQ (reference sequence). The CDR3 DNA follows: TGTGCCAGCAGCCCACCTCGGGAGAGCCCCTACAATGAGCAGTTCTTC. Translating gives CASSPPRESPYNEQFF.

The chain has TRBV6-5 and TRBJ2-7; 10 bases are a match to TRBD2. The germline V gene encodes CDR1 MNHEY and CDR2 SVGAGI. V trimming: 2 bases; J trimming: 7 bases; junction bases outside the gene matches: 5. The CDR3 length is 14 residues. In nucleotides, the CDR3 is TGTGCCAGCAGTTACGGGCTAGCGGGAGATGAGCAGTACTTC. The encoded protein is CASSYGLAGDEQYF.

This chain connects TRBV7-2 to TRBJ2-1; 11 bases match TRBD1. Trimming took 5 bases from V and 8 from J; bases not matched to a gene: 2. Germline CDR1 SGHTA, CDR2 FQGNSA. This CDR3 region has 13 residues. CDR3 amino acids: CASSRGQGDEQFF. The CDR3 DNA sequence: TGTGCCAGCAGCAGGGGACAGGGGGATGAGCAGTTCTTC.